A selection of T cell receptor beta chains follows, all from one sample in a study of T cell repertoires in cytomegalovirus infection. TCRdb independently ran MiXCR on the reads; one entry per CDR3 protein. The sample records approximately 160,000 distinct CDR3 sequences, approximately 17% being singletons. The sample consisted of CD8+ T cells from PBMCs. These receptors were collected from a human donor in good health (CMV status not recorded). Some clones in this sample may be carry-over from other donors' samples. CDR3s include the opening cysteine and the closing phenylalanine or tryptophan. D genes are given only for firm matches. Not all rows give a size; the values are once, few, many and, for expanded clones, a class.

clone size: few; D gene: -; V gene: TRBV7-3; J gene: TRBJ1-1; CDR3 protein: CASSSGAGRMNTEAFF; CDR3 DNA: TGTGCCAGCAGCTCCGGCGCGGGGAGGATGAACACTGAAGCTTTCTTT
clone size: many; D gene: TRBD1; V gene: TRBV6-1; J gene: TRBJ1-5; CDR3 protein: CASGQGDHQPQHF; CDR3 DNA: TGTGCCAGCGGACAGGGTGATCATCAGCCCCAGCATTTT
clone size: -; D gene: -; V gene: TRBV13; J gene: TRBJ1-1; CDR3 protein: CASSFRGGNTEAFF; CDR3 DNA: TGTGCCAGCAGCTTTCGGGGTGGGAACACTGAAGCTTTCTTT
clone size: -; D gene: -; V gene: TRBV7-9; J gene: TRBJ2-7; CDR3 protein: CASSPGVRFEQYF; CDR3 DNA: TGTGCCAGCAGCCCGGGGGTGCGTTTCGAGCAGTACTTC
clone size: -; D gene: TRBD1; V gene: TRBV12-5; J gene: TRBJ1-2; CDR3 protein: CASGITGGSGYTF; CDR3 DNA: TGTGCTAGTGGTATCACAGGGGGCTCTGGCTACACCTTC
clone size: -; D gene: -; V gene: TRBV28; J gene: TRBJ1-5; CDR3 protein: CASSFQLSNQPQHF; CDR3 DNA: TGTGCCAGCAGTTTTCAACTTAGCAATCAGCCCCAGCATTTT
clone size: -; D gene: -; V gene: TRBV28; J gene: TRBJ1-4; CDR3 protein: CASSPVYGLGEKLFF; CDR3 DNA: TGTGCCAGCAGTCCCGTATACGGACTGGGTGAAAAACTGTTTTTT
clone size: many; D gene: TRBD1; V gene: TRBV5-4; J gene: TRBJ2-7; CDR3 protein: CASSPGTVEQYF; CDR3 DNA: TGTGCCAGCAGCCCCGGGACAGTTGAGCAGTACTTC
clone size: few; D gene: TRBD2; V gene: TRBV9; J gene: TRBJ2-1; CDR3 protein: CASSVGGSGGGGHNEQFF; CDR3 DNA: TGTGCCAGCAGCGTAGGAGGATCGGGCGGGGGAGGCCACAATGAGCAGTTCTTC
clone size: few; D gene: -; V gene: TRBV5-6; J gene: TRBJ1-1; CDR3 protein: CASSLGTGELEAFF; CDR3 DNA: TGTGCCAGCAGCTTGGGGACCGGAGAACTTGAAGCTTTCTTT
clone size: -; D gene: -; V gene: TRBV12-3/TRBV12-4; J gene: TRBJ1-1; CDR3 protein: CASSFKGGTNTEAFF; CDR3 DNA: TGTGCCAGCAGTTTTAAGGGGGGCACGAACACTGAAGCTTTCTTT
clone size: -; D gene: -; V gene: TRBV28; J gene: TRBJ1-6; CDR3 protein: CASGLTGTGYSPLHF; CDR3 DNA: TGTGCCAGCGGATTAACCGGGACCGGATATTCACCCCTCCACTTT
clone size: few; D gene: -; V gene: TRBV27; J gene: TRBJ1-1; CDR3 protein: CASSLDGGLPNTEAFF; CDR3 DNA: TGTGCCAGCAGTTTAGACGGGGGGCTTCCGAACACTGAAGCTTTCTTT
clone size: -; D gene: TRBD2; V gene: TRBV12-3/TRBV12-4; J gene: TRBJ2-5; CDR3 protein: CASSDGLAGEDGAETQYF; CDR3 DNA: TGTGCCAGCAGCGATGGACTAGCGGGAGAAGACGGGGCGGAGACCCAGTACTTC
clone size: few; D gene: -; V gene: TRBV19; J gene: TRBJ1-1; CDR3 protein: CASSIAKNTEAFF; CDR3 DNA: TGTGCCAGTAGTATTGCGAAGAACACTGAAGCTTTCTTT
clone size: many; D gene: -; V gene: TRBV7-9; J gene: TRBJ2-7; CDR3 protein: CASSFPADEQYF; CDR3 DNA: TGTGCCAGCAGCTTTCCAGCCGACGAGCAGTACTTC
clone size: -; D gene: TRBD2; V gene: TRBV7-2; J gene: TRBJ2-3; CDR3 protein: CASSFRQRLAGSTDTQYF; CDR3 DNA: TGTGCCAGCAGCTTTAGGCAGAGACTAGCGGGAAGCACAGATACGCAGTATTTT
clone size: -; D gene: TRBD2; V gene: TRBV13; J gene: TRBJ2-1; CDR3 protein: CASSLGIAGYNEQFF; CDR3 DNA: TGTGCCAGCAGCTTAGGGATAGCGGGGTACAATGAGCAGTTCTTC
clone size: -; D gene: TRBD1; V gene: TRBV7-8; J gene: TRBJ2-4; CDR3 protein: CASSAPGTGAKNIQYF; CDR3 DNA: TGTGCCAGCAGCGCCCCCGGGACAGGGGCCAAAAACATTCAGTACTTC
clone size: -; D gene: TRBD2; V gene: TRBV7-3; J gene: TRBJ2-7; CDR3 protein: CASSAGRERSYEQYF; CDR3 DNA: TGTGCCAGCAGCGCAGGGCGGGAGCGGTCCTACGAGCAGTACTTC
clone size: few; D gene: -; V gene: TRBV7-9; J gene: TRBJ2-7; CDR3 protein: CASSLGSQSYEQYF; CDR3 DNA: TGTGCCAGCAGCCTAGGGAGTCAGAGCTACGAGCAGTACTTC
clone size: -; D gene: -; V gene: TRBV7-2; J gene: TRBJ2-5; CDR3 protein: CASSLAAGFQETQYF; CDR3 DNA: TGTGCCAGCAGCTTAGCGGCAGGGTTCCAAGAGACCCAGTACTTC
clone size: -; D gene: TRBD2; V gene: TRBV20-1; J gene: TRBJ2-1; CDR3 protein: CSARGTSGSLGGRNEQFF; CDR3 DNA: TGCAGTGCTAGGGGGACTAGCGGGAGTCTGGGGGGACGAAATGAGCAGTTCTTC
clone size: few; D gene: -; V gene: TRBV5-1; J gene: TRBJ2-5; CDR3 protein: CASSQWGDQETQYF; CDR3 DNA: TGCGCCAGCAGTCAATGGGGCGATCAAGAGACCCAGTACTTC
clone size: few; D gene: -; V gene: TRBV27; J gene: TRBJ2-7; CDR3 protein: CASSPREIYEQYF; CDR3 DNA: TGTGCCAGCAGTCCCCGAGAAATCTACGAGCAGTACTTC
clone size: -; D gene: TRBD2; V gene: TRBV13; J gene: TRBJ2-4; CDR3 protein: CASSPGGEEAKNIQYF; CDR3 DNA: TGTGCCAGCAGCCCGGGGGGGGAGGAAGCCAAAAACATTCAGTACTTC
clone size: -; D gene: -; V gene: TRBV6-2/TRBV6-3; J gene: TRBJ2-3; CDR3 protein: CASSYFDRYTDTQYF; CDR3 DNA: TGTGCCAGCAGTTATTTCGACAGGTACACAGATACGCAGTATTTT
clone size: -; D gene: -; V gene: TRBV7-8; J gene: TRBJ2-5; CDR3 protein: CASSLRGYRETQYF; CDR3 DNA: TGTGCCAGCAGCTTAAGGGGCTATAGAGAGACCCAGTACTTC
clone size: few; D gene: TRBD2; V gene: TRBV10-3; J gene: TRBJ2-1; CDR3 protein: CAISISGSDSEQFF; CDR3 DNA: TGTGCCATCAGTATTAGCGGGAGTGATAGCGAGCAGTTCTTC
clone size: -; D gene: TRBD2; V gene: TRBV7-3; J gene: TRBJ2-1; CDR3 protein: CASSSTRLAGGQNEQFF; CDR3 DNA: TGTGCCAGCAGCTCCACCCGACTAGCGGGAGGGCAAAATGAGCAGTTCTTC
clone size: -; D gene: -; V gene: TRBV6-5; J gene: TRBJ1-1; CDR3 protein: CASREGVGGGTEAFF; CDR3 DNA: TGTGCCAGCAGAGAGGGGGTGGGAGGGGGCACTGAAGCTTTCTTT
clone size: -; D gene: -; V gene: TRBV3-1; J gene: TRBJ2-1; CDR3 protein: CASGPISFRNEQFF; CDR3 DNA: TGTGCCAGCGGCCCTATAAGCTTCAGGAATGAGCAGTTCTTC